Listed here are 2 T cell receptor beta chains from one sample, sequenced in a study of cytomegalovirus exposure and HLA in healthy donors. The PCR used 60 Vbeta and 13 Jbeta primers. TCRdb's table, derived via immunoSEQ multiplex PCR, lists solely in-frame clones and lacks some. This sample has roughly 150,000 clones; 70% to 80% occur once, and the top ten carry 1.3%. Sequencing was carried out using PBMCs. The origin of the receptors is a man aged 25 to 40 in good health and CMV-seronegative.

In its sample, this clone was seen a few times. The V and J genes are TRBV9 and TRBJ2-5; the match to TRBD2 covers 10 bases. The CDR3 sequence is 17 residues long. Germline assignment: CDR1 SGDLS and CDR2 YYNGEE. Losses at the gene ends were 1 base for V and 4 bases for J; bases not matched to a gene: 10. The CDR3 nucleotides read TGTGCCAGCAGCGTAACCTCGGCTAGCGGGAGAGTAGAGACCCAGTACTTC. This translates into CASSVTSASGRVETQYF.

The V gene is TRBV9, the J gene TRBJ1-1; D is ambiguous. Germline V gene lookup returns CDR1 SGDLS and CDR2 YYNGEE. V was trimmed by 0 bases and J by 3 bases, leaving 9 bases between them. The CDR3 runs 14 residues. The CDR3 region has the DNA TGTGCCAGCAGCGTAGAGGCGGGGTACACTGAAGCTTTCTTT. This gives the protein CASSVEAGYTEAFF. Drawing the rest from reference TRBV9 and TRBJ1-1, the complete variable domain is DSGVTQTPKHLITATGQRVTLRCSPRSGDLSVYWYQQSLDQGLQFLIQYYNGEERAKGNILERFSAQQFPDLHSELNLSSLELGDSALYFCASSVEAGYTEAFFGQGTRLTVV.